These 30 T cell receptor beta chains came from one sample sequenced in a study of T cells in tumors after PD-1 blockade. TCRdb's copy holds only in-frame clones and misses some; the assay was immunoSEQ multiplex PCR. The sample lists 60,000 or so clones; 80% were seen once. Specimen: PBMCs, collected before anti-PD-1 treatment. The receptors stem from a human donor with basal cell carcinoma.

A single count supports this clone. This sequence joins TRBV5-6 and TRBJ2-7; 7 positions match TRBD1. CDR3 size: 16 residues. Germline values: CDR1 SGHDT, CDR2 YYEEEE. Unmatched junction bases numbered 11, after V lost 0 bases and J lost 5 bases. The CDR3 protein is CASSLALGTVTHEQYF. Here the CDR3 DNA reads TGTGCCAGCAGCTTGGCCTTGGGGACAGTAACCCACGAGCAGTACTTC.

The rearrangement links TRBV5-8 to TRBJ2-1; 9 nucleotides align to TRBD1. This CDR3 region has 15 residues. The germline V gene encodes CDR1 SGHTS and CDR2 YDEGEE. Trimming removed 2 bases from V and 5 bases from J; junction bases left unmatched: 5. The CDR3 spells CASSFTGGDNNEQFF. CDR3 DNA sequence: TGTGCCAGCAGCTTTACAGGGGGCGACAACAATGAGCAGTTCTTC.

The chain is built from TRBV3-1 (or the pseudogene TRBV3-2) and TRBJ1-2, with 8 bases aligning to TRBD1. The CDR3 covers 16 residues. Losses at the gene ends were 4 bases for V and 2 bases for J; bases not matched to a gene: 9. The V gene's germline CDR1 is LGHDT and CDR2 YNNKEL (reference sequence). Here the CDR3 DNA reads TGTGCCAGCAGCCCGCACGGACAGGGAGGCAACTATGGCTACACCTTC. Its translation is CASSPHGQGGNYGYTF.

The CDR3 reads CASSKNRGLAGELFF. As DNA, the CDR3 is TGTGCCAGCAGTAAAAACAGGGGGCTGGCCGGGGAGCTGTTTTTT. This chain joins TRBV6-5 and TRBJ2-2, with TRBD1 matching over 9 bases. V dropped 5 bases and J dropped 6; count of bases not matched to a gene: 7. Germline values: CDR1 MNHEY, CDR2 SVGAGI. The CDR3 runs 15 residues.

In its sample, this clone was seen once. This chain links TRBV3-1 (or the pseudogene TRBV3-2) with TRBJ1-6; TRBD1 is a possible D gene (5 bases). CDR1 is LGHDT and CDR2 is YNNKEL in the germline V gene (reference sequence). Deletions cut 2 bases from V and 7 bases from J, with 12 bases between. CDR3 length equals 15 residues. The DNA for the CDR3 is TGTGCCAGCAGCCAATTCCAGGGAGGGAATTCACCCCTCCACTTT. Amino acid sequence: CASSQFQGGNSPLHF.

V and J are TRBV3-1 (or the pseudogene TRBV3-2) and TRBJ2-7; 7 bases fit TRBD2. The length of the CDR3 is 12 residues. J was trimmed by 6 bases and V by 5 bases; bases with no gene match: 4. Germline CDR1 is LGHDT and CDR2 is YNNKEL (reference sequence). CDR3 sequence: CASSSGTTEQYF. In nucleotides, the CDR3 is TGTGCCAGCAGCTCCGGGACTACCGAGCAGTACTTC.

V and J are TRBV18 and TRBJ1-4; D not certain. V lost 6 bases to trimming and J lost 7 bases, with 21 bases between them. Germline values: CDR1 KGHSH, CDR2 LQKENI. The CDR3 loop spans 16 amino acids. The CDR3 loop reads CASSNPGPTLGEKLFF. CDR3 sequence (DNA): TGTGCCAGCTCCAACCCCGGGCCCACGCTGGGTGAAAAACTGTTTTTT.

This chain connects TRBV6-2 or TRBV6-3 to TRBJ2-5; D not resolved. The V end lost 5 bases, the J end lost 2 bases, and 24 bases lay between the germline ends. This CDR3 has 18 residues. The germline gives CDR1 MNHEY, CDR2 SVGEGT. The CDR3 coding sequence is TGTGCCAGCAGTCGGAATCGACATCAGGCAAGGCCTCAAGAGACCCAGTACTTC. It is translated as CASSRNRHQARPQETQYF.

The genes are TRBV5-4 and TRBJ2-1, with TRBD1 matching 9 bases. V was pared by 4 bases and J by 8 bases, with 7 bases of the junction left unmatched. Germline V gene data show CDR1 as SGHNT and CDR2 as YYREEE (reference sequence). The CDR3 spans 14 residues. The CDR3 DNA follows: TGTGCCAGCAGCGGCAGGGACAGGGCCGATGAGCAGTTCTTC. Its translation: CASSGRDRADEQFF.

The chain carries TRBV7-9 and TRBJ1-1, with TRBD1 matching 7 bases. CDR3 size: 15 residues. Germline V gene sequence: CDR1 SEHNR, CDR2 FQNEAQ (reference sequence). The ends lost 0 bases at V and 8 bases at J; junction bases unmatched: 9. CDR3 protein: CASSLASGGRKEAFF. CDR3 DNA sequence: TGTGCCAGCAGCTTAGCGTCAGGGGGACGCAAGGAAGCTTTCTTT.

The genes are TRBV6-5 and TRBJ1-2, with D possibly being TRBD1 (5 bases). Germline-derived CDR1 and CDR2 are MNHEY and SVGAGI. The ends were cut back, 6 bases at V and 4 bases at J, with 18 bases in the middle. This CDR3 contains 15 residues. As DNA, the CDR3 is TGTGCCAGCAGGTACCCGCGACAGACAACCTATGGCTACACCTTC. It encodes CASRYPRQTTYGYTF.

The chain is built from TRBV11-3 and TRBJ2-7; D gene ambiguous. The CDR3 has 14 residues. The V gene lost 5 bases and the J gene lost 5 bases, with 16 bases spanning the gap. Germline V gene lookup returns CDR1 SGHNT and CDR2 YENEEA. For the CDR3, the DNA is TGTGCCAGCAGCCCCGTTTTATTCCCCCACGAGCAGTACTTC. The encoded protein is CASSPVLFPHEQYF.

J is TRBJ2-7 and V is TRBV5-1, with D unclear. The CDR3 runs 15 residues. Trimming cost V 0 bases and J 4 bases, with 14 bases left between them. In germline, CDR1 is SGHRS, CDR2 YFSETQ. The CDR3 loop is CASSLATSPGYEQYF. Written as DNA, the CDR3 is TGCGCCAGCAGCTTGGCCACCAGCCCTGGGTACGAGCAGTACTTC.

The rearrangement links TRBV19 to TRBJ2-1; TRBD1 agrees at 8 bases. The germline CDR1 and CDR2 sequences are LNHDA and SQIVND (reference sequence). V gave up 3 bases and J gave up 3 bases; unmatched junction bases: 4. The CDR3 length is 15 residues. For the CDR3, the DNA is TGTGCCAGTAGTATGGACAGGGACCTCTACAATGAGCAGTTCTTC. This gives the protein CASSMDRDLYNEQFF. Drawing the rest from reference TRBV19 and TRBJ2-1, the complete variable domain is DGGITQSPKYLFRKEGQNVTLSCEQNLNHDAMYWYRQDPGQGLRLIYYSQIVNDFQKGDIAEGYSVSREKKESFPLTVTSAQKNPTAFYLCASSMDRDLYNEQFFGPGTRLTVL.

The rearrangement links TRBV5-4 to TRBJ1-4, with a tentative D call TRBD1 (5 bases). The germline gives CDR1 SGHNT, CDR2 YYREEE (reference sequence). The germline V and J ends were trimmed by 4 bases and 8 bases, with 15 bases remaining between them. The CDR3 runs to 14 residues. The CDR3 DNA reads TGTGCCAGCAGCCGAGAAGGGGTAGGAGAAAAACTGTTTTTT. This encodes CASSREGVGEKLFF.

This chain uses TRBV9 with TRBJ1-5, with 8 bases that match TRBD1. Germline V CDR1 and CDR2: SGDLS, YYNGEE. The CDR3 spans 14 residues. The V and J ends lost 8 bases and 4 bases, in that order; junction bases with no gene match: 8. This CDR3 is CARGRGQDNQPQHF. The CDR3, as DNA: TGTGCCAGGGGTAGGGGACAGGATAATCAGCCCCAGCATTTT.

This clone was found once. As DNA, the CDR3 is TGTGCCAGCAGTGAGCACGGGAGCTCTGGAAACACCATATATTTT. This sequence encodes CASSEHGSSGNTIYF. V gene TRBV6-1 combines with J gene TRBJ1-3; D remains ambiguous. V was cut by 3 bases and J by 0 bases, with 9 bases left in between. The CDR3 is 15 residues long. Looked up from germline, CDR1 is MNHNS and CDR2 is SASEGT.

This sequence joins TRBV6-5 and TRBJ2-7, with D perhaps matching TRBD1 or TRBD2 (5 bases each). This CDR3 has 14 residues. Germline CDR1 and CDR2: MNHEY and SVGAGI. The germline V and J ends were trimmed by 6 bases and 2 bases, with 14 bases remaining between them. In DNA, the CDR3 is TGTGCCAGCAGGTCCGGGACGGCAACCTACGAGCAGTACTTC. Translated, it gives CASRSGTATYEQYF.

This clone has just one count. V and J are TRBV6-1 and TRBJ2-7, with TRBD1 identical over 7 bases. This CDR3 comprises 15 residues. V shed 0 bases and J 6 bases; nucleotides not matched to a gene: 8. CDR1 MNHNS and CDR2 SASEGT come from the germline V gene. The CDR3 sequence: CASSEAWDRGVEQYF. In nucleotides, the CDR3 is TGTGCCAGCAGTGAAGCCTGGGACAGAGGGGTCGAGCAGTACTTC.

V is TRBV9 and J is TRBJ2-2, with D perhaps being TRBD1 or TRBD2 (6 bases each). CDR3 length equals 16 residues. Germline V gene sequence: CDR1 SGDLS, CDR2 YYNGEE. Trimming left V 4 bases short and J 4 bases short, with 17 bases between. CDR3 sequence: CASSLRSGAATGELFF. Here the CDR3 DNA reads TGTGCCAGCAGCCTCAGGTCGGGGGCGGCCACCGGGGAGCTGTTTTTT.

This clone was seen only a few times. This chain links TRBV4-2 with TRBJ1-6; TRBD1 is a possible D gene (6 bases). Germline V gene lookup returns CDR1 LGHNA and CDR2 YNFKEQ. V was cut by 0 bases and J by 7 bases, with 10 bases left in between. The CDR3 has 15 amino acids. The CDR3 is CASSQDRQGNSPLHF. DNA of the CDR3: TGTGCCAGCAGCCAAGACAGGCAGGGGAATTCACCCCTCCACTTT.

The V call is TRBV30, the J call TRBJ2-7; weak D call: TRBD1 (5 bases). V lost 0 bases and J 3 bases, leaving 12 bases between the germline ends. Germline CDR1 and CDR2: GTSNPN and SVGIG (reference sequence). This CDR3 is 14 amino acids long. This CDR3 reads CAWSVSRTLYEQYF. Here the CDR3 DNA reads TGTGCCTGGAGTGTTTCGAGGACACTCTACGAGCAGTACTTC. Supplemented by reference TRBV30 and TRBJ2-7, the full variable domain reads SQTIHQWPATLVQPVGSPLSLECTVEGTSNPNLYWYRQAAGRGLQLLFYSVGIGQISSEVPQNLSASRPQDRQFILSSKKLLLSDSGFYLCAWSVSRTLYEQYFGPGTRLTVT.

DNA for the CDR3: TGCGCCAGCAGTACTACAGGGACCTCTGGAAACACCATATATTTT. Its translation is CASSTTGTSGNTIYF. The chain is built from TRBV10-1 and TRBJ1-3, with D possibly being TRBD1 (6 bases). Trimming stripped 5 bases from V and 0 bases from J, with 11 bases between. Germline V CDR1 and CDR2: WNHNN, SYGVQD (reference sequence). The CDR3 runs 15 residues.

This CDR3 reads CASALSPHEQFF. CDR3 DNA: TGTGCCAGTGCCCTTTCACCGCATGAGCAGTTCTTC. The chain is built from TRBV19 and TRBJ2-1; no clear D gene. The CDR3 is 12 amino acids. Germline lookup yields CDR1 LNHDA and CDR2 SQIVND (reference sequence). The V and J ends lost 8 bases and 8 bases respectively, with 13 bases between them.

This clone was seen once. The chain is built from TRBV7-3 and TRBJ2-2; TRBD2 matches 14 bases. The germline gives CDR1 SGHTA, CDR2 FQGTGA. The CDR3 extends over 20 amino acids. V lost 6 bases, J lost 1 base, and 13 bases stayed unmatched. The CDR3 region is CASSPFSGTSGGRNTGELFF. In DNA, the CDR3 is TGTGCCAGCAGTCCCTTCTCCGGGACTAGCGGGGGACGGAACACCGGGGAGCTGTTTTTT.

The chain uses TRBV30 and TRBJ2-3, with D tentatively TRBD2 (6 bases). CDR3 length equals 15 residues. From germline, CDR1 is GTSNPN and CDR2 SVGIG (reference sequence). Trimming cost V 0 bases and J 3 bases, with 13 bases left between them. CDR3 residues: CAWSVMGGATDTQYF. CDR3 nucleotides: TGTGCCTGGAGTGTTATGGGGGGAGCTACAGATACGCAGTATTTT.

The V call is TRBV4-1, the J call TRBJ2-7, with D perhaps matching TRBD1 or TRBD2 (5 bases each). The CDR3 sequence is 17 residues long. The ends were cut back, 1 base at V and 3 bases at J, with 19 bases in the middle. The V gene's germline CDR1 is MGHRA and CDR2 YSYEKL. DNA for the CDR3: TGCGCCAGCAGCCAAGCCCTGGCCGGGACGGTCATCTACGAGCAGTACTTC. Its protein is CASSQALAGTVIYEQYF.

The CDR3 coding sequence is TGTGCCAGCAGCCCACGATCGTCGGGACAGGGGAATTCACCCCTCCACTTT. Its translation is CASSPRSSGQGNSPLHF. The gene calls are TRBV7-9 and TRBJ1-6, with 10 nucleotides matching TRBD1. This CDR3 comprises 17 residues. The junction had 11 bases not matched to a gene; V was cut back by 5 bases and J by 7 bases. The germline gives CDR1 SEHNR, CDR2 FQNEAQ (reference sequence).

The V call is TRBV9, the J call TRBJ2-2; a possible D gene is TRBD1 (6 bases). V lost 4 bases and J lost 1, with 17 bases in between. In germline, CDR1 is SGDLS, CDR2 YYNGEE. CDR3 size: 17 residues. CDR3: CASSSPWGQENTGELFF. The CDR3, as DNA: TGTGCCAGCAGCTCCCCGTGGGGGCAGGAGAACACCGGGGAGCTGTTTTTT.

This clone showed up just once. This sequence joins TRBV7-9 and TRBJ1-4; TRBD1 might be the D (5 bases). Germline values: CDR1 SEHNR, CDR2 FQNEAQ (reference sequence). Trimming took 4 bases from V and 8 from J, leaving 14 bases between them. CDR3 size: 14 residues. The CDR3: CASSSGTLGEKLFF. DNA for the CDR3: TGTGCCAGCAGCTCCGGGACCCTCGGAGAAAAACTGTTTTTT.